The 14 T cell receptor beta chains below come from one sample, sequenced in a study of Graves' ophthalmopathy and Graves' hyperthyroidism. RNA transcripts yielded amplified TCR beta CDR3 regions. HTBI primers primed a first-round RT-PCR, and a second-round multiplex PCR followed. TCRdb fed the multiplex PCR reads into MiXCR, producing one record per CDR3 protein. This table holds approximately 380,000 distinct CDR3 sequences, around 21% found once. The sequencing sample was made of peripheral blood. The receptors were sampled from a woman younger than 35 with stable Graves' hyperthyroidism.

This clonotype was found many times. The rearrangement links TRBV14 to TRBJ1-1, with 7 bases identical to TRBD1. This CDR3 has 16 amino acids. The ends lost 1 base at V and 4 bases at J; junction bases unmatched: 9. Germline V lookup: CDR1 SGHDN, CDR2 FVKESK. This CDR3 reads CASSQGTGARGTEAFF. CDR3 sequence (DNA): TGTGCCAGCAGCCAAGGGACAGGCGCTCGGGGCACTGAAGCTTTCTTT.

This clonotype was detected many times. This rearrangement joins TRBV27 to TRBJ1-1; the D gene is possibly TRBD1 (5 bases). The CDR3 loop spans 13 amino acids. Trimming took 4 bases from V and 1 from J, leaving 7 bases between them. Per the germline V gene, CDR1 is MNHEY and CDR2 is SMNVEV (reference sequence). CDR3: CASSYTGNTEAFF. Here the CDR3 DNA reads TGTGCCAGCAGTTACACAGGGAACACTGAAGCTTTCTTT.

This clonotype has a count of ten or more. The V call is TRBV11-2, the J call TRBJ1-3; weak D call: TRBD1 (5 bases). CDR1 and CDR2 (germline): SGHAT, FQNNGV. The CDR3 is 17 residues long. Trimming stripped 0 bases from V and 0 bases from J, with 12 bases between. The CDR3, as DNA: TGTGCCAGCAGCTTAGAGGGGCTGTTGGTCTCTGGAAACACCATATATTTT. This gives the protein CASSLEGLLVSGNTIYF.

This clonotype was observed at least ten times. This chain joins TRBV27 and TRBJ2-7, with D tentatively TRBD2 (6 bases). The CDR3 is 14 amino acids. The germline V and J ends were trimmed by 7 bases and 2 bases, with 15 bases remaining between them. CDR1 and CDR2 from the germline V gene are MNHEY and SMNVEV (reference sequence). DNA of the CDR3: TGTGCCAGCATCCCACTGGGGGAGGCCTACGAGCAGTACTTC. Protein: CASIPLGEAYEQYF.

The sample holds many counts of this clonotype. The CDR3 loop is CATSDGGQGYEQYF. The CDR3 DNA reads TGTGCCACCAGTGATGGGGGACAGGGCTACGAGCAGTACTTC. The V call is TRBV24-1, the J call TRBJ2-7, with 9 nucleotides matching TRBD1. V shed 3 bases and J 3 bases; nucleotides not matched to a gene: 2. CDR1 is KGHDR, CDR2 SFDVKD, per germline. The CDR3 totals 14 residues.

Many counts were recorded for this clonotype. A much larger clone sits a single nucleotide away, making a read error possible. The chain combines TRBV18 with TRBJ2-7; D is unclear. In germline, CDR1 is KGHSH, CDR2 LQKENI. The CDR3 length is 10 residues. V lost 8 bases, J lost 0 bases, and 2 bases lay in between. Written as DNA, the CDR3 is TGTGCCAGCGTCTCCTACGAGCAGTACTTC. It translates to CASVSYEQYF.

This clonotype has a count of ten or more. The DNA for the CDR3 is TGCAGTGCTGACAATGCTCCGGGACTAGCGGGCGGGACCTACGAGCAGTACTTC. It codes for CSADNAPGLAGGTYEQYF. J is TRBJ2-7 and V is TRBV20-1; 12 bases line up with TRBD2. V shed 5 bases and J 2 bases; nucleotides not matched to a gene: 16. Per the germline V gene, CDR1 is DFQATT and CDR2 is SNEGSKA (reference sequence). CDR3 length: 18 amino acids.

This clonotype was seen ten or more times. The CDR3 is CASRVPGLAGEQYF. Written as DNA, the CDR3 is TGCGCCAGCAGGGTACCGGGACTAGCGGGCGAGCAGTACTTC. The chain has TRBV5-1 and TRBJ2-7; 12 positions match TRBD2. Germline V gene sequence: CDR1 SGHRS, CDR2 YFSETQ. V lost 5 bases to trimming and J lost 6 bases; unmatched junction nucleotides: 6. The CDR3 runs to 14 residues.

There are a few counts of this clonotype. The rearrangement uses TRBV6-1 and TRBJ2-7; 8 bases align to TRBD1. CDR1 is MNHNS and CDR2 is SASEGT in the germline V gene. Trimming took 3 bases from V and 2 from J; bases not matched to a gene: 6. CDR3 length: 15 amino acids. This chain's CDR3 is CASSDQGAWPYEQYF. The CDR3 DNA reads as TGTGCCAGCAGTGACCAGGGGGCTTGGCCCTACGAGCAGTACTTC.

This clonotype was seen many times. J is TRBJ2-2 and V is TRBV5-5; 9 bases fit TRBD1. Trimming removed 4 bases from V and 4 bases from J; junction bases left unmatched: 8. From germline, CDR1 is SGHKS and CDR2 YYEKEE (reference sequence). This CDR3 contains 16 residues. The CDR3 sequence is CASSNTGTGTTGELFF. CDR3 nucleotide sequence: TGTGCCAGCAGCAACACCGGGACAGGGACCACCGGGGAGCTGTTTTTT.

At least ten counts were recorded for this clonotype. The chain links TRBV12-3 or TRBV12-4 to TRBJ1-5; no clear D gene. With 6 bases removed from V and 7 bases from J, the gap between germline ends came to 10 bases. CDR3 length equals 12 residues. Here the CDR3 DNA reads TGTGCCAGCAGCTATCCACGGCAGCCCCAGCATTTT. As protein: CASSYPRQPQHF.

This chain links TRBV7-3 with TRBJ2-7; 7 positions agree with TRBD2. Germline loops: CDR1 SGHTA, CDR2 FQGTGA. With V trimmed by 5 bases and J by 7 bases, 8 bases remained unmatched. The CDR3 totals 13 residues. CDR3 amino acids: CASSLGLGGEQYF. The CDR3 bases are TGTGCCAGCAGCCTTGGACTCGGGGGGGAGCAGTACTTC.

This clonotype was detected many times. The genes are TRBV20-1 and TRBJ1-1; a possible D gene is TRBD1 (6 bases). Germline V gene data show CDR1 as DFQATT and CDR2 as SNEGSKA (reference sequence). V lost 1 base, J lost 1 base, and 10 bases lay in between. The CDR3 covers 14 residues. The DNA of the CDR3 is TGCAGTGCTAGAGTAATCAGGGGGAACACTGAAGCTTTCTTT. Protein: CSARVIRGNTEAFF.

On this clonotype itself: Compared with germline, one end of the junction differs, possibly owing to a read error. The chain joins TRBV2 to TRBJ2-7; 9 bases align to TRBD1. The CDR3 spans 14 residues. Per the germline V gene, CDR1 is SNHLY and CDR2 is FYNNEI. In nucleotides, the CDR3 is TGTGCCAGCAGGGAACCGGGACAGGGCTACGAGCAGTGCTTC. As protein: CASREPGQGYEQCF.